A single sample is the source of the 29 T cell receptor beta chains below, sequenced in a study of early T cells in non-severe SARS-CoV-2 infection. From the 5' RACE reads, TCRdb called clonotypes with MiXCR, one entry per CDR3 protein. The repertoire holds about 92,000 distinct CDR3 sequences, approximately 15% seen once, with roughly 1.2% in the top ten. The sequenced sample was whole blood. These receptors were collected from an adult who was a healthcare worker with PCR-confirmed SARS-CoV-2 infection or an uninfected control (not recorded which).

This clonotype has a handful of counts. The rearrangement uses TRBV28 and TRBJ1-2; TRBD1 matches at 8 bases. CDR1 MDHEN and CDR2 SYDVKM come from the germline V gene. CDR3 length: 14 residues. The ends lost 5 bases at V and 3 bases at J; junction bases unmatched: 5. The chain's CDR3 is CASSTQGADYGYTF. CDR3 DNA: TGTGCCAGCAGTACCCAGGGGGCGGACTATGGCTACACCTTC.

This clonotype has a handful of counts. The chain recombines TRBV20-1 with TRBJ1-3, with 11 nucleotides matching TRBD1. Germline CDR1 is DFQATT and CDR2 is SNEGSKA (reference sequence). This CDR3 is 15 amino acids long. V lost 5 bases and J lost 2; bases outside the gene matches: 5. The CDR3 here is CSAPDRGQAGNTIYF. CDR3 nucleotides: TGCAGTGCTCCGGACAGGGGGCAAGCTGGAAACACCATATATTTT.

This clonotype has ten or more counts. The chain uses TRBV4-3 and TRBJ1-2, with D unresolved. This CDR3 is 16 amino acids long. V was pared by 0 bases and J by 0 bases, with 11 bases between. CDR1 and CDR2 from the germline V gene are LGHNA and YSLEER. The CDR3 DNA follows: TGCGCCAGCAGCCAAGACGGGGAGGTACCTAACTATGGCTACACCTTC. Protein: CASSQDGEVPNYGYTF.

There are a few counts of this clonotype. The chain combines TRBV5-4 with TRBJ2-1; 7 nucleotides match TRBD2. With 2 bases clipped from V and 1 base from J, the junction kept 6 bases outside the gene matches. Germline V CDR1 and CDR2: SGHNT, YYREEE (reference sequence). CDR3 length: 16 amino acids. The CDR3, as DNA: TGTGCCAGCAGCTTTGAGCGGGGAGGTTCCTACAATGAGCAGTTCTTC. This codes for CASSFERGGSYNEQFF. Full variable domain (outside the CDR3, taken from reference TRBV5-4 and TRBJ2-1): ETGVTQSPTHLIKTRGQQVTLRCSSQSGHNTVSWYQQALGQGPQFIFQYYREEENGRGNFPPRFSGLQFPNYSSELNVNALELDDSALYLCASSFERGGSYNEQFFGPGTRLTVL.

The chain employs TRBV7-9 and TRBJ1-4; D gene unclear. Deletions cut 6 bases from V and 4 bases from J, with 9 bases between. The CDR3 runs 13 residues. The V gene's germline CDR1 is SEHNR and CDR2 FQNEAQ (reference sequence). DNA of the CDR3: TGTGCCAGCAGTGGGAGTTTTAATGAAAAACTGTTTTTT. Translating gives CASSGSFNEKLFF.

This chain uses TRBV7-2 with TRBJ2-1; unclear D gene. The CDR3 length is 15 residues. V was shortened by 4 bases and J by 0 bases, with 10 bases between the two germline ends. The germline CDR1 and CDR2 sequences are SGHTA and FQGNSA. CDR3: CASSSTTNSYNEQFF. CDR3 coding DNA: TGTGCCAGCAGCTCGACAACGAACTCCTACAATGAGCAGTTCTTC.

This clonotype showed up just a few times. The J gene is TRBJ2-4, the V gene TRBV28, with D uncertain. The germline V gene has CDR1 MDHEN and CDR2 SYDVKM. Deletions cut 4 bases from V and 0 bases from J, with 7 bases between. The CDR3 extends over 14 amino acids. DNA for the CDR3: TGTGCCAGCAGTTGGGGAATAGCCAAAAACATTCAGTACTTC. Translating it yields CASSWGIAKNIQYF.

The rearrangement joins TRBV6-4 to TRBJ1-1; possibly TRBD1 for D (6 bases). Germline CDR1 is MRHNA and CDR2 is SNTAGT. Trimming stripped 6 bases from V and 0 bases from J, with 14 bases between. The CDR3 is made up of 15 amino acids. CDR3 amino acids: CASRSEGGMNTEAFF. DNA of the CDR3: TGTGCCAGCAGGAGTGAGGGGGGTATGAACACTGAAGCTTTCTTT.

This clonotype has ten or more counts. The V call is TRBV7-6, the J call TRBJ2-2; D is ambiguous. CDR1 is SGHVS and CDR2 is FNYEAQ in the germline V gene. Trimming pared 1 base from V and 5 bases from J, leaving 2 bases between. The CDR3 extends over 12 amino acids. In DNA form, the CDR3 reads TGTGCCAGCAGCTTAGATACCGGGGAGCTGTTTTTT. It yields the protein CASSLDTGELFF.

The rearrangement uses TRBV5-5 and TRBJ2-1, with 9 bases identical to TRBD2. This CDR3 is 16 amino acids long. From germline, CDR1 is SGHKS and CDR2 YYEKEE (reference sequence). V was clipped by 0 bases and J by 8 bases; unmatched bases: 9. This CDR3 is CASSLEGSGSSYEQFF. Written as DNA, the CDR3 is TGTGCCAGCAGCTTGGAAGGTAGCGGGAGTTCGTATGAGCAGTTCTTC. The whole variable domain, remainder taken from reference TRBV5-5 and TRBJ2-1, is DAGVTQSPTHLIKTRGQQVTLRCSPISGHKSVSWYQQVLGQGPQFIFQYYEKEERGRGNFPDRFSARQFPNYSSELNVNALLLGDSALYLCASSLEGSGSSYEQFFGPGTRLTVL.

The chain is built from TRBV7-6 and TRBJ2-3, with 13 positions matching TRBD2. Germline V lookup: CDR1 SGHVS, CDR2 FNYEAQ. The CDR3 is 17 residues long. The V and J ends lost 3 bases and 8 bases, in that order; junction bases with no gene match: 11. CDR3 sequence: CASSFATSGGAFGTQYF. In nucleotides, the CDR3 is TGTGCCAGCAGCTTTGCCACTAGCGGGGGGGCCTTTGGTACGCAGTATTTT.

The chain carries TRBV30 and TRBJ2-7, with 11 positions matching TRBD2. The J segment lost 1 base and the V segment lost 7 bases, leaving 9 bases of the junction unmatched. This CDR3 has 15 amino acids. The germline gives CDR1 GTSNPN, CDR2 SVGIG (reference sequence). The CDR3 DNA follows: TGTGCCTCCGAGGCACTAGCGGGGGTTTCCTACGAGCAGTACTTC. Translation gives CASEALAGVSYEQYF. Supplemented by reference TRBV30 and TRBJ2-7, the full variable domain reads SQTIHQWPATLVQPVGSPLSLECTVEGTSNPNLYWYRQAAGRGLQLLFYSVGIGQISSEVPQNLSASRPQDRQFILSSKKLLLSDSGFYLCASEALAGVSYEQYFGPGTRLTVT.

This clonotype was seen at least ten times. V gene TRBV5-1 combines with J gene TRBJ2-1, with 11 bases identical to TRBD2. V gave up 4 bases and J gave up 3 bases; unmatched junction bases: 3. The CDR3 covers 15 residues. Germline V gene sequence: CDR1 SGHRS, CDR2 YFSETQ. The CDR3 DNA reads TGCGCCAGCAGCACAGGGACTAGCGGCTACAATGAGCAGTTCTTC. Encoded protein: CASSTGTSGYNEQFF.

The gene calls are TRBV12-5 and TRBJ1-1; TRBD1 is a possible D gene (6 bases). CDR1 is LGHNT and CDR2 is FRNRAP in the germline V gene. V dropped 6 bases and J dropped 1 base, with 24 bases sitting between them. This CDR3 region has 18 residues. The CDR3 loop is CASGPPNRVIEANTEAFF. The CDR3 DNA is TGTGCTAGTGGACCTCCTAACAGGGTGATTGAGGCGAACACTGAAGCTTTCTTT.

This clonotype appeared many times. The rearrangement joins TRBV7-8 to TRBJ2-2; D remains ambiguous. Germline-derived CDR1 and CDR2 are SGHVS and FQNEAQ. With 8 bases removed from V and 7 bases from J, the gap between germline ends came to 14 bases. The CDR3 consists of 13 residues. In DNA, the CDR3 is TGTGCCAGCGGAAGTACGGAATACGGGGAGCTGTTTTTT. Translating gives CASGSTEYGELFF.

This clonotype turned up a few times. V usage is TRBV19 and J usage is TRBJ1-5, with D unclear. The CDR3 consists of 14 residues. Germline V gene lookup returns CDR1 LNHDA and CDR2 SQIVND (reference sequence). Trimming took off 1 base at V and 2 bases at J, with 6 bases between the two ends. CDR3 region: CASSIGWGNQPQHF. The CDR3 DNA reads TGTGCCAGTAGTATAGGGTGGGGCAATCAGCCCCAGCATTTT.

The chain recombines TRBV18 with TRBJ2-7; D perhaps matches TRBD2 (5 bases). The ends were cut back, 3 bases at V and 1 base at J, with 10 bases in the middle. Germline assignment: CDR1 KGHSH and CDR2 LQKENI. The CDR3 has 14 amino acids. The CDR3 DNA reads TGTGCCAGCTCACCGGCGGGCAGGTCCTACGAGCAGTACTTC. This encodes CASSPAGRSYEQYF.

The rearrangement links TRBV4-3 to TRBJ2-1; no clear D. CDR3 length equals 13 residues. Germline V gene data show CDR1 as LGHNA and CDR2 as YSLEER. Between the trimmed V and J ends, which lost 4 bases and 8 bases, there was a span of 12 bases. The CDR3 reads CASSLRPLDEQFF. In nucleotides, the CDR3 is TGCGCCAGCAGCCTCCGACCCCTGGATGAGCAGTTCTTC.

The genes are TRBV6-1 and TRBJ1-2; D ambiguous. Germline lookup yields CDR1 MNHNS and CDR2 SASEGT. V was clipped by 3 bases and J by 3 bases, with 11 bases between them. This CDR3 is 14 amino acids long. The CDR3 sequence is CASSDPWRDYGYTF. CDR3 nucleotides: TGTGCCAGCAGTGATCCCTGGCGTGACTATGGCTACACCTTC.

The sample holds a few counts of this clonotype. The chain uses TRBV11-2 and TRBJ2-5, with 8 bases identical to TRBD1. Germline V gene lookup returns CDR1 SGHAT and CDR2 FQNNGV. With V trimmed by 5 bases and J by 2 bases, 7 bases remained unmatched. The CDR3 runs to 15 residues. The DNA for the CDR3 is TGTGCCAGCAGCGCAGGGGGCTTGGGGCAAGAGACCCAGTACTTC. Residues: CASSAGGLGQETQYF.

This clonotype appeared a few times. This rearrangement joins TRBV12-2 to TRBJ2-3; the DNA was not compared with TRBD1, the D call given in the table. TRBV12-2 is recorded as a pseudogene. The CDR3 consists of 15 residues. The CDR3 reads CASRFLDRSTDTQYF. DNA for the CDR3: TGTGCAAGTCGCTTCCTGGACAGAAGCACAGATACGCAGTATTTT.

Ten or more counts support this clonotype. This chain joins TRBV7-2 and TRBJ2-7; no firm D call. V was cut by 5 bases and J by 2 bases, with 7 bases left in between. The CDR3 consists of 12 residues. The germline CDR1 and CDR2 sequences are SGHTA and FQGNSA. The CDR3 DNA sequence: TGTGCCAGCAGCCCCAACGCCTACGAGCAGTACTTC. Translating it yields CASSPNAYEQYF.

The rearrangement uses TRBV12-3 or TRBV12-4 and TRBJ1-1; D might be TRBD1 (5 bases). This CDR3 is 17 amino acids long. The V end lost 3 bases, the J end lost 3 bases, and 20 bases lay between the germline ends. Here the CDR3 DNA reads TGTGCCAGCAGTTTCGGGGGGGACGGAGGGTCCGACACTGAAGCTTTCTTT. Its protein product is CASSFGGDGGSDTEAFF.

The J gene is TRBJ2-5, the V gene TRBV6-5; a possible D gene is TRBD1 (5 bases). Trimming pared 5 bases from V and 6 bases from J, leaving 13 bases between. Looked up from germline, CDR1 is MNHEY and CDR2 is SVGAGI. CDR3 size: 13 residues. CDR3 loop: CASSPPWGQTQYF. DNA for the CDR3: TGTGCCAGCAGTCCACCGTGGGGCCAGACCCAGTACTTC.

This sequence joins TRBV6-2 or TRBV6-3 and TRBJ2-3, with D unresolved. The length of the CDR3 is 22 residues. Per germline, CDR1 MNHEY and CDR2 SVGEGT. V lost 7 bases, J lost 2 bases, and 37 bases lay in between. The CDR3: CASNARAGESIVGEPNTDTQYF. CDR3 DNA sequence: TGTGCCAGCAACGCCCGGGCAGGAGAAAGCATAGTCGGTGAACCTAACACAGATACGCAGTATTTT.

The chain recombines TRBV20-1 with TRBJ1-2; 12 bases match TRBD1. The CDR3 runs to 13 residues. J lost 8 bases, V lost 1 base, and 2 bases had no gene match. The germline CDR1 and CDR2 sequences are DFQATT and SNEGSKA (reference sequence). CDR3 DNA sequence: TGCAGTGCTAGAGTGGGACAGGGGGCAGGCTACACCTTC. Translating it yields CSARVGQGAGYTF.

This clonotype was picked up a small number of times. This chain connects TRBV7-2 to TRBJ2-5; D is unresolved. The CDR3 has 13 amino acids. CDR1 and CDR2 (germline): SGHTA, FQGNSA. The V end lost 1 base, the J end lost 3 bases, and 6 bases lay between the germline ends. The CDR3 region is CASSLGLKETQYF. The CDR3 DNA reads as TGTGCCAGCAGCTTAGGTCTTAAAGAGACCCAGTACTTC.

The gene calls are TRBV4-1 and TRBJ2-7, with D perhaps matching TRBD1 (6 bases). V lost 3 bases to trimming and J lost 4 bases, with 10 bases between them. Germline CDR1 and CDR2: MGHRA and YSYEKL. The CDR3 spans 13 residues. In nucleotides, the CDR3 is TGCGCCAGCAGCCAGGCACAGGGTTACGAGCAGTACTTC. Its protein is CASSQAQGYEQYF.

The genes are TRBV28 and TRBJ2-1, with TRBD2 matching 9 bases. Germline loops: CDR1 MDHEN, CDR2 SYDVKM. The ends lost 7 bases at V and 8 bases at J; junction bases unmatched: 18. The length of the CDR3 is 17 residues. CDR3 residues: CASKAGLAGKEGDEQFF. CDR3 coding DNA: TGTGCCAGCAAAGCGGGACTAGCCGGGAAGGAGGGGGATGAGCAGTTCTTC.